The clone carrying this TCR beta chain appeared a single time. The CDR3 covers 15 residues. Germline lookup yields CDR1 SGHVS and CDR2 FQNEAQ. With 1 base removed from V and 2 bases from J, the gap between germline ends came to 10 bases. The data derive from a study of blood T cell repertoires in COVID-19. Background on the study: Acute and convalescent COVID-19 specimens originated in the United States, Italy and Spain.

The study drew participants aged about 18 to 90 years from fewer than 30 US areas. Participants classified as exposed had met a COVID-19 case within 2 weeks before study entry. Sequencing was performed with immunoSEQ multiplex PCR; in TCRdb, only in-frame clones are kept and a portion is missing. The sample carries about 370,000 clones, roughly nine tenths recorded once. The rearrangement joins TRBV7-8 to TRBJ2-3; TRBD2 is a possible D gene (5 bases). The sequencing input was PBMCs or T cells enriched from blood (not recorded which). This TCR came from a woman between 35 and 50 years old who had been exposed to COVID-19. In DNA, the CDR3 is TGTGCCAGCAGCTTAGTTACCGGGAACACAGATACGCAGTATTTT. Translated, it gives CASSLVTGNTDTQYF.